Below, one TCR beta chain is given with its context. The entry originates in a study of blood T cell repertoires in COVID-19. Participants' own reports of clinical history determined their cohort assignment. Trimming took 5 bases from V and 1 from J, leaving 11 bases between them. The CDR3 totals 14 residues. Germline values: CDR1 MNHEY, CDR2 SVGAGI. Some clones are missing from TCRdb's copy, which holds only in-frame ones; the method was immunoSEQ multiplex PCR. The table shows about 380,000 clones, with around 87% occurring only once. The receptor was derived from a man aged 25 to 40 who had recovered from COVID-19. Sequencing input: PBMCs or T cells enriched from blood (not recorded which). J is TRBJ2-5 and V is TRBV6-5; D may be TRBD2 (5 bases). CDR3 amino acids: CASSRSTTQETQYF. CDR3 DNA sequence: TGTGCCAGCAGTCGTTCGACTACCCAAGAGACCCAGTACTTC.